The source of this T cell receptor (beta chain) is a study of vaccination and CD4 T cells after COVID-19. Cultured CD4+ T-cell DNA underwent Oncomine TCR Beta short-read sequencing. TCRdb reprocessed the PCR reads with MiXCR, giving one entry per CDR3 protein. Of about 21,000 distinct CDR3 sequences in the sample, approximately 26% were seen once. As concerns this clonotype: No antigen is known for it.

The V and J ends lost 7 bases and 7 bases, in that order; junction bases with no gene match: 7. Germline V gives CDR1 MNHNS, CDR2 SASEGT. This CDR3 region has 15 residues. Treatment given: roughly 10-day PBMC culture with coronavirus spike peptide pools or control peptides (ViraFEST assay). J is TRBJ1-6 and V is TRBV6-1, with 10 positions matching TRBD1. Sequenced material: cultured CD4+ T cells from blood. The receptor's source is a human donor with COVID-19. CDR3 residues: CASTRQGALNSPLHF. CDR3 DNA: TGTGCCAGCACTCGACAGGGGGCCTTAAATTCACCCCTCCACTTT.